Each of the 13 T cell receptor beta chains below was sequenced from the same sample in a study of shared clonotypes between healthy human individuals. Positive CCR7 selection of CD45RO-negative cells yielded the naive CD8 cells, and terminally differentiated effector memory CD45RA+ cells were excluded. Some clones are missing from TCRdb's copy, which holds only in-frame ones; the method was immunoSEQ multiplex PCR. Counted here are 2 million or so clones, approximately 94% occurring once; the ten biggest clones make up roughly 1%. Sequenced sample: naive CD8+ T cells sorted from blood. These receptors originate from a man between 18 and 35 years old in good health.

On this clone itself: Given a much more abundant clone one base away, this may be a read error. Other nucleotide sequences from this sample produce the same CDR3. This chain uses TRBV7-9 with TRBJ2-7; TRBD1 might be the D (5 bases). Deletions cut 3 bases from V and 0 bases from J, with 6 bases between. The V gene's germline CDR1 is SEHNR and CDR2 FQNEAQ (reference sequence). This CDR3 spans 13 amino acids. The CDR3 protein is CASSLDISYEQYF. The CDR3 coding sequence is TGTGCCAGCAGCTTGGACATCTCCTACGAGCAGTACTTC.

This chain uses TRBV6-1 with TRBJ2-7; D call uncertain. Trimming removed 5 bases at V and 2 bases at J, with 13 bases between. The germline V gene encodes CDR1 MNHNS and CDR2 SASEGT. The CDR3 covers 14 residues. The CDR3 loop is CASSPRGATYEQYF. The DNA of the CDR3 is TGTGCCAGCAGTCCCCGCGGTGCAACCTACGAGCAGTACTTC.

The chain joins TRBV30 to TRBJ2-3; the match to TRBD2 covers 7 bases. The CDR3 spans 11 residues. The germline V gene encodes CDR1 GTSNPN and CDR2 SVGIG (reference sequence). V lost 8 bases to trimming and J lost 5 bases; unmatched junction nucleotides: 4. The CDR3 region has the DNA TGTGCCGGGGAGGGGAAAGATACGCAGTATTTT. Translated, it gives CAGEGKDTQYF.

V and J are TRBV28 and TRBJ1-2; 7 bases map to TRBD1. The CDR3 length is 14 residues. J was trimmed by 6 bases and V by 6 bases; bases with no gene match: 10. Germline lookup yields CDR1 MDHEN and CDR2 SYDVKM. CDR3 protein: CASRETGFRDGYTF. The DNA of the CDR3 is TGTGCCAGCAGAGAGACAGGGTTTAGGGATGGCTACACCTTC.

The genes are TRBV19 and TRBJ1-5; D is perhaps TRBD1 (5 bases). V was clipped by 7 bases and J by 1 base, with 14 bases between them. Germline CDR1 LNHDA, CDR2 SQIVND (reference sequence). This CDR3 has 15 amino acids. For the CDR3, the DNA is TGTGCCAGTACCTTGGGAGGGGTGAGCAATCAGCCCCAGCATTTT. Translated, it gives CASTLGGVSNQPQHF.

The chain combines TRBV7-9 with TRBJ2-7; maybe TRBD1 (6 bases). The CDR3 is 15 amino acids. Germline assignment: CDR1 SEHNR and CDR2 FQNEAQ (reference sequence). V shed 5 bases and J shed 3 bases, with 17 bases lying between them. The CDR3: CASSHSGQGIYEQYF. CDR3 DNA: TGTGCCAGCAGCCACTCTGGCCAGGGGATCTACGAGCAGTACTTC.

The chain is built from TRBV9 and TRBJ2-6; D perhaps matches TRBD2 (6 bases). The germline gives CDR1 SGDLS, CDR2 YYNGEE. Trimming pared 4 bases from V and 0 bases from J, leaving 11 bases between. This CDR3 contains 16 residues. The CDR3 DNA reads as TGTGCCAGCAGCTCTGGGGAGGACTCTGGGGCCAACGTCCTGACTTTC. It translates to CASSSGEDSGANVLTF.

V and J are TRBV4-3 and TRBJ2-1, with 9 positions matching TRBD1. Trimming took 0 bases from V and 7 from J; bases not matched to a gene: 4. Germline CDR1 and CDR2: LGHNA and YSLEER. The CDR3 totals 15 residues. CDR3 sequence: CASSQDPQGANEQFF. In nucleotides, the CDR3 is TGCGCCAGCAGCCAAGATCCACAGGGGGCGAATGAGCAGTTCTTC.

The chain uses TRBV7-9 and TRBJ2-7; TRBD1 matches 7 bases. This CDR3 contains 15 residues. With V trimmed by 5 bases and J by 3 bases, 10 bases remained unmatched. Per the germline V gene, CDR1 is SEHNR and CDR2 is FQNEAQ (reference sequence). CDR3 bases: TGTGCCAGCAGCCCCTCCGGGACAGTTTACTACGAGCAGTACTTC. Protein sequence: CASSPSGTVYYEQYF.

The chain has TRBV28 and TRBJ2-7; unclear D gene. The V end was cut by 7 bases, the J end by 3 bases, with 19 bases between. CDR1 MDHEN and CDR2 SYDVKM come from the germline V gene. This CDR3 is built from 15 residues. The CDR3: CASNSFRSSLYEQYF. The DNA for the CDR3 is TGTGCCAGCAACAGTTTTCGGTCCAGCCTCTACGAGCAGTACTTC.

The chain has TRBV27 and TRBJ2-1, with 8 bases that match TRBD1. Germline V gives CDR1 MNHEY, CDR2 SMNVEV (reference sequence). The CDR3 spans 15 residues. V dropped 5 bases and J dropped 12; count of bases not matched to a gene: 15. The CDR3 reads CASSPGQGSPSGQFF. The CDR3 region has the DNA TGTGCCAGCAGTCCAGGACAGGGATCACCATCGGGGCAGTTCTTC.

CDR3 loop: CASAERGYEQFF. The CDR3 bases are TGTGCCAGCGCTGAGCGGGGCTATGAGCAGTTCTTC. The genes are TRBV28 and TRBJ2-1, with TRBD2 matching over 7 bases. The V segment lost 8 bases and the J segment 8 bases; nucleotides outside the gene matches: 6. This CDR3 region has 12 residues. CDR1 is MDHEN, CDR2 SYDVKM, per germline.

A remark on this clone: The sample has other DNA sequences that encode this CDR3 too. The V and J genes are TRBV19 and TRBJ1-1; D perhaps matches TRBD1 (5 bases). V was trimmed by 3 bases and J by 5 bases, leaving 10 bases between them. CDR1 is LNHDA and CDR2 is SQIVND in the germline V gene (reference sequence). The CDR3 sequence is 13 residues long. The CDR3 bases are TGTGCCAGTAGTATCGGGGCCGGGACTGAAGCTTTCTTT. Its translation: CASSIGAGTEAFF.